These 12 T cell receptor beta chains originate from one sample sequenced in a study of T-cell memory formation after mild COVID-19. MiXCR was run by TCRdb on the 5' RACE reads, yielding one entry per CDR3 protein. The sample has 90,000 to 120,000 distinct CDR3 sequences; 18% are singletons. Sequencing was performed on PBMCs or a T cell subset sorted from them (not recorded which). These receptors were taken from a man between 18 and 29 years old who had mild COVID-19 (a few samples of this study predate the infection). Cell type and time point are not known.

This clonotype was detected a few times. This sequence joins TRBV24-1 and TRBJ2-1; D ambiguous. CDR1 and CDR2 (germline): KGHDR, SFDVKD. V shed 2 bases and J shed 0 bases, with 7 bases lying between them. This CDR3 spans 15 amino acids. CDR3: CATSDSQSSYNEQFF. The CDR3 bases are TGTGCCACCAGTGATTCTCAGAGCTCCTACAATGAGCAGTTCTTC.

The chain employs TRBV7-2 and TRBJ2-4; D is unclear. Trimming removed 5 bases from V and 9 bases from J, with 11 bases in between. Germline V gene data show CDR1 as SGHTA and CDR2 as FQGNSA. The CDR3 runs to 12 residues. The CDR3, as DNA: TGTGCCAGCAGCCCAGGACCCCCCATTCAGTACTTC. It specifies CASSPGPPIQYF.

The chain has TRBV7-8 and TRBJ1-1; no clear D gene. The V gene lost 3 bases and the J gene lost 0 bases, with 8 bases spanning the gap. Per germline, CDR1 SGHVS and CDR2 FQNEAQ. The CDR3 contains 14 residues. In nucleotides, the CDR3 is TGTGCCAGCAGCTTCGGCGATCTGAACACTGAAGCTTTCTTT. Translation gives CASSFGDLNTEAFF.

The chain has TRBV6-1 and TRBJ1-2; 9 positions agree with TRBD1. The CDR3 runs to 14 residues. Germline V gives CDR1 MNHNS, CDR2 SASEGT. The junction had 7 bases not matched to a gene; V was cut back by 7 bases and J by 4 bases. The CDR3 DNA follows: TGTGCCAGCAACGCCCAGGACAGGGGCTATGGCTACACCTTC. As protein: CASNAQDRGYGYTF.

The V call is TRBV4-2, the J call TRBJ2-5; D is uncertain. The CDR3 is 15 amino acids. The V end was cut by 0 bases, the J end by 2 bases, with 10 bases between. Germline V gene sequence: CDR1 LGHNA, CDR2 YNFKEQ. As DNA, the CDR3 is TGTGCCAGCAGCCAAGATGGAAGTTGGCAAGAGACCCAGTACTTC. Translated, it gives CASSQDGSWQETQYF.

The genes are TRBV15 and TRBJ2-1; D unclear. CDR1 is LNHNV and CDR2 is YYDKDF in the germline V gene (reference sequence). The CDR3 extends over 13 amino acids. Trimming cost V 0 bases and J 9 bases, with 9 bases left between them. CDR3 in DNA: TGTGCCACCAGCAGAGAGGGTTGGTCTGAGCAGTTCTTC. Encoded protein: CATSREGWSEQFF. Variable domain in full (rest from reference TRBV15 and TRBJ2-1): DAMVIQNPRYQVTQFGKPVTLSCSQTLNHNVMYWYQQKSSQAPKLLFHYYDKDFNNEADTPDNFQSRRPNTSFCFLDIRSPGLGDTAMYLCATSREGWSEQFFGPGTRLTVL.

V and J are TRBV7-2 and TRBJ2-5; tentative D call: TRBD2 (6 bases). This CDR3 region has 15 residues. Trimming took 6 bases from V and 2 from J, leaving 16 bases between them. Germline-derived CDR1 and CDR2 are SGHTA and FQGNSA. CDR3 protein: CASRPPPGLQETQYF. The CDR3 coding sequence is TGTGCCAGCAGACCTCCTCCGGGACTTCAAGAGACCCAGTACTTC.

The gene calls are TRBV6-2 or TRBV6-3 and TRBJ1-2; D is unclear. The V end lost 6 bases, the J end lost 2 bases, and 16 bases lay between the germline ends. The CDR3 is 15 amino acids. Germline V gives CDR1 MNHEY, CDR2 SVGEGT. Here the CDR3 reads CASRGGWSINYGYTF. DNA for the CDR3: TGTGCCAGCAGAGGAGGGTGGTCTATAAACTATGGCTACACCTTC.

The J gene is TRBJ2-2, the V gene TRBV4-2, with 7 bases that match TRBD2. V gave up 4 bases and J gave up 2 bases; unmatched junction bases: 7. The CDR3 loop spans 16 amino acids. Germline CDR1 and CDR2: LGHNA and YNFKEQ. CDR3 coding DNA: TGTGCCAGCAGCCCTCAGCGGGGTTTAAACACCGGGGAGCTGTTTTTT. This sequence encodes CASSPQRGLNTGELFF.

The chain carries TRBV6-6 and TRBJ1-1, with 8 bases that match TRBD1. CDR1 and CDR2 (germline): MNHNY, SVGAGI (reference sequence). The CDR3 spans 16 residues. V was pared by 6 bases and J by 5 bases, with 14 bases of the junction left unmatched. CDR3 sequence: CASSPRGQGGGTEAFF. The CDR3, as DNA: TGTGCCAGCAGCCCGCGTGGACAGGGAGGTGGAACTGAAGCTTTCTTT.

This clonotype came up a few times. V and J are TRBV23-1 and TRBJ2-3; D not resolved. TRBV23-1 is filed as an ORF, its function uncertain. The ends were cut back, 7 bases at V and 6 bases at J, with 8 bases in the middle. The length of the CDR3 is 11 residues. CDR3 amino acids: CASKGSDTQYF. CDR3 DNA: TGCGCCAGCAAGGGCTCGGATACGCAGTATTTT.

This chain uses TRBV5-1 with TRBJ1-2; 8 nucleotides agree with TRBD1. Germline-derived CDR1 and CDR2 are SGHRS and YFSETQ. The V segment lost 4 bases and the J segment 5 bases; nucleotides outside the gene matches: 7. The CDR3 extends over 14 amino acids. In nucleotides, the CDR3 is TGCGCCAGCAGCGTCGACAGGGGTTGGTATGGCTACACCTTC. It translates to CASSVDRGWYGYTF.